Each of the 21 T cell receptor beta chains below was sequenced from the same sample in a study of vaccination effects on CD4 cells after COVID-19. TCRdb keeps only in-frame clones here, not all; method: immunoSEQ multiplex PCR. The sample carries under 55,000 clones, 79% recorded once. These receptors have no identified antigens. After expansion with viral peptide pools in the ViraFEST assay, antigen-specific CD4+ T cells were sequenced. CD4+ T cells were isolated after around 10 days of culture. The healthy vaccine recipients, who had no prior SARS-CoV-2 infection, showed negative nucleocapsid antibodies. The sequenced sample was CD4+ T cells from PBMCs cultured with HCoV-OC43 spike peptides, obtained before COVID-19 vaccination. Subset described: HCoV-OC43 spike overlapping peptide pool stimulation. All receptors come from a human donor who received a COVID-19 vaccine.

The CDR3 region has the DNA TGTGCCAGCAGCTTAGGGGGACAGGGAAAGACCCAGTACTTC. As protein: CASSLGGQGKTQYF. The gene calls are TRBV7-2 and TRBJ2-5, with 9 bases fitting TRBD1. Germline V lookup: CDR1 SGHTA, CDR2 FQGNSA. The V gene end was trimmed by 1 base and the J gene end by 6 bases; junction bases not matched to a gene: 3. This CDR3 is 14 amino acids long.

The chain is built from TRBV18 and TRBJ1-5, with 7 bases fitting TRBD1. V lost 6 bases to trimming and J lost 0 bases; unmatched junction nucleotides: 8. Germline V gives CDR1 KGHSH, CDR2 LQKENI. The CDR3 runs to 16 residues. CDR3 in DNA: TGTGCCAGCTCCGATCAACAGGGGTATAGCAATCAGCCCCAGCATTTT. Protein sequence: CASSDQQGYSNQPQHF.

The chain employs TRBV2 and TRBJ1-2; perhaps TRBD1 as D (5 bases). Per germline, CDR1 SNHLY and CDR2 FYNNEI. Trimming shortened V by 3 bases and J by 4 bases, and 6 bases separated the two germline ends. CDR3 size: 12 residues. The CDR3 protein is CASSDTGYGYTF. Written as DNA, the CDR3 is TGTGCCAGCAGTGACACAGGCTATGGCTACACCTTC.

This clone was counted a few times. The chain uses TRBV14 and TRBJ1-2, with D hard to call. This CDR3 is built from 13 residues. The germline gives CDR1 SGHDN, CDR2 FVKESK. The germline V and J ends were trimmed by 2 bases and 2 bases, with 6 bases remaining between them. CDR3 coding DNA: TGTGCCAGCAGCCAATCAAGGAACTATGGCTACACCTTC. Translating gives CASSQSRNYGYTF.

This clone was counted a few times. The V and J genes are TRBV7-8 and TRBJ2-5; D is unclear. Germline assignment: CDR1 SGHVS and CDR2 FQNEAQ. This CDR3 region has 14 residues. V was cut by 5 bases and J by 2 bases, with 12 bases left in between. The CDR3 sequence: CASSTRWGQETQYF. The CDR3 coding sequence is TGTGCCAGCAGCACCCGATGGGGTCAAGAGACCCAGTACTTC. Full variable domain (rest looked up from reference TRBV7-8 and TRBJ2-5): GAGVSQSPRYKVAKRGQDVALRCDPISGHVSLFWYQQALGQGPEFLTYFQNEAQLDKSGLPSDRFFAERPEGSVSTLKIQRTQQEDSAVYLCASSTRWGQETQYFGPGTRLLVL.

This chain links TRBV27 with TRBJ1-2; TRBD1 is a possible D gene (5 bases). Germline lookup yields CDR1 MNHEY and CDR2 SMNVEV (reference sequence). V was shortened by 3 bases and J by 4 bases, with 18 bases between the two germline ends. The CDR3 spans 16 residues. The CDR3 sequence is CASSFTFRGVGYGYTF. The CDR3 bases are TGTGCCAGCAGTTTTACTTTCCGGGGCGTCGGCTATGGCTACACCTTC.

The genes are TRBV24-1 and TRBJ2-3, with TRBD1 matching 11 bases. The CDR3 totals 17 residues. V dropped 5 bases and J dropped 0; count of bases not matched to a gene: 6. CDR1 and CDR2 (germline): KGHDR, SFDVKD. The chain's CDR3 is CATSGTGGRGSTDTQYF. The CDR3 nucleotides are TGTGCCACCAGTGGGACAGGGGGCAGGGGTAGCACAGATACGCAGTATTTT.

The CDR3 sequence is CASTRGVFYEQYV. The CDR3, as DNA: TGTGCCAGCACGCGGGGGGTTTTTTACGAGCAGTACGTC. The genes are TRBV6-6 and TRBJ2-7; 8 bases are a match to TRBD2. CDR1 and CDR2 from the germline V gene are MNHNY and SVGAGI (reference sequence). Losses at the gene ends were 7 bases for V and 4 bases for J; bases not matched to a gene: 6. The CDR3 sequence is 13 residues long.

The V gene is TRBV6-5, the J gene TRBJ2-7, with D possibly being TRBD1 (5 bases). This CDR3 is built from 14 residues. In germline, CDR1 is MNHEY, CDR2 SVGAGI. The ends were cut back, 10 bases at V and 2 bases at J, with 18 bases in the middle. The CDR3 sequence is CATRAGIPPYEQYV. The CDR3 coding sequence is TGTGCCACCAGGGCAGGGATCCCTCCCTACGAGCAGTACGTC.

V is TRBV6-5 and J is TRBJ1-2, with TRBD1 as a possible D gene (6 bases). The CDR3 is 12 amino acids. Germline CDR1 and CDR2: MNHEY and SVGAGI. The germline V and J ends were trimmed by 0 bases and 8 bases, with 7 bases remaining between them. The CDR3 is CASSYSTGGYTF. The CDR3, as DNA: TGTGCCAGCAGTTACTCGACAGGAGGCTACACCTTC.

The rearrangement joins TRBV5-1 to TRBJ2-3; D is possibly TRBD1 (5 bases). The V and J ends lost 1 base and 3 bases respectively, with 12 bases between them. Germline CDR1 reads SGHRS; CDR2 reads YFSETQ. The CDR3 has 15 amino acids. The CDR3: CASSLRAGQTDTQYF. CDR3 in DNA: TGCGCCAGCAGCTTGCGGGCAGGGCAAACAGATACGCAGTATTTT. Using reference TRBV5-1 and TRBJ2-3 for the parts outside the CDR3, the full variable domain is KAGVTQTPRYLIKTRGQQVTLSCSPISGHRSVSWYQQTPGQGLQFLFEYFSETQRNKGNFPGRFSGRQFSNSRSEMNVSTLELGDSALYLCASSLRAGQTDTQYFGPGTRLTVL.

This rearrangement joins TRBV7-2 to TRBJ2-1; 11 bases are shared with TRBD2. V trimming: 7 bases; J trimming: 4 bases; junction bases outside the gene matches: 6. The CDR3 totals 15 residues. CDR1 is SGHTA, CDR2 FQGNSA, per germline. The CDR3 spells CASILSGGVYNEQFF. CDR3 nucleotide sequence: TGTGCCAGCATCCTTAGCGGGGGGGTTTACAATGAGCAGTTCTTC. Combining the CDR3 with reference TRBV7-2 and TRBJ2-1 gives the whole variable domain GAGVSQSPSNKVTEKGKDVELRCDPISGHTALYWYRQSLGQGLEFLIYFQGNSAPDKSGLPSDRFSAERTGGSVSTLTIQRTQQEDSAVYLCASILSGGVYNEQFFGPGTRLTVL.

This chain links TRBV2 with TRBJ1-3; D not certain. V lost 2 bases and J 8 bases, leaving 16 bases between the germline ends. This CDR3 is built from 15 residues. Germline-derived CDR1 and CDR2 are SNHLY and FYNNEI. CDR3 bases: TGTGCCAGCAGTGAAAGGCCAGGTTGGAAAGACACCATATATTTT. Its protein is CASSERPGWKDTIYF.

V is TRBV4-3 and J is TRBJ1-1; no definite D call. The germline V and J ends were trimmed by 4 bases and 0 bases, with 6 bases remaining between them. There are 13 residues in the CDR3. CDR1 is LGHNA, CDR2 YSLEER, per germline. This CDR3 is CASSLNMNTEAFF. Written as DNA, the CDR3 is TGCGCCAGCAGCCTTAATATGAACACTGAAGCTTTCTTT.

V gene TRBV5-4 combines with J gene TRBJ1-2; D is unresolved. The V gene's germline CDR1 is SGHNT and CDR2 YYREEE (reference sequence). The CDR3 sequence is 14 residues long. Trimming shortened V by 2 bases and J by 4 bases, and 12 bases separated the two germline ends. CDR3 coding DNA: TGTGCCAGCAGCTTCATGGGGTTAGGCTATGGCTACACCTTC. Amino acids: CASSFMGLGYGYTF.

The chain employs TRBV21-1 and TRBJ2-5; TRBD1 was called by the table and not checked on the DNA. TRBV21-1 is classified as a pseudogene. This CDR3 contains 16 residues. The CDR3 nucleotides are TGTGCCAGCAGCAATGAAAAAGGACAGGGGAGGAGAACCCAGTACTTC. This gives the protein CASSNEKGQGRRTQYF.

The V call is TRBV14, the J call TRBJ1-4; D uncertain. Trimming shortened V by 4 bases and J by 0 bases, and 9 bases separated the two germline ends. Germline V gives CDR1 SGHDN, CDR2 FVKESK. This CDR3 comprises 15 residues. CDR3 sequence (DNA): TGTGCCAGCAGCCCCGGCGCCTCAACTAATGAAAAACTGTTTTTT. It is translated as CASSPGASTNEKLFF.

The rearrangement links TRBV2 to TRBJ2-5, with D possibly TRBD2 on 5 matching bases. V dropped 8 bases and J dropped 5 bases, with 9 bases sitting between them. Germline loops: CDR1 SNHLY, CDR2 FYNNEI. CDR3 size: 11 residues. The CDR3 reads CASSSRETQYF. DNA of the CDR3: TGTGCCAGCTCTAGCCGGGAGACCCAGTACTTC.

This clone was observed a few times. This CDR3 is CASSLQGYEQFF. CDR3 nucleotides: TGTGCCAGCAGCCTCCAGGGCTATGAGCAGTTCTTC. The J gene is TRBJ2-1, the V gene TRBV7-9; maybe TRBD1 (5 bases). CDR1 SEHNR and CDR2 FQNEAQ come from the germline V gene (reference sequence). CDR3 length: 12 amino acids. Deletions cut 5 bases from V and 8 bases from J, with 10 bases between.

This chain uses TRBV15 with TRBJ2-7, with 9 bases matching TRBD2. Per germline, CDR1 LNHNV and CDR2 YYDKDF (reference sequence). Unmatched junction bases numbered 15, after V lost 3 bases and J lost 3 bases. CDR3 size: 18 residues. In DNA, the CDR3 is TGTGCCACCAGCAGTAGGCCGGGACTAGCATGGGGATTCTACGAGCAGTACGTC. The encoded protein is CATSSRPGLAWGFYEQYV.

J is TRBJ1-6 and V is TRBV6-5; D not certain. There are 13 residues in the CDR3. The V and J ends lost 6 bases and 9 bases respectively, with 12 bases between them. The germline CDR1 and CDR2 sequences are MNHEY and SVGAGI. The DNA of the CDR3 is TGTGCCAGCAGCCTGGGCGGTAGTTCACCCCTCCACTTT. This sequence encodes CASSLGGSSPLHF.